These 28 T cell receptor beta chains share one sample of origin, sequenced in a study of T cells after yellow fever vaccination. Each CDR3 protein gets one entry after TCRdb re-called the 5' RACE reads with MiXCR. The table has 250,000 to 300,000 distinct CDR3 sequences, about 5.2% seen once; the top ten hold approximately 3.5%. The specimen was CD4+ T cells sorted from PBMCs, collected on the day of the yellow fever booster vaccination. The receptors stem from a young man who received the YFV17D yellow fever vaccine.

The rearrangement links TRBV20-1 to TRBJ1-5; possibly TRBD1 for D (6 bases). This CDR3 is built from 15 residues. CDR1 is DFQATT, CDR2 SNEGSKA, per germline (reference sequence). Trimming removed 8 bases from V and 1 base from J, with 18 bases in between. The CDR3 is CSTSQWGLSNQPQHF. In nucleotides, the CDR3 is TGCAGTACATCTCAATGGGGGCTGAGCAATCAGCCCCAGCATTTT.

V gene TRBV6-2 or TRBV6-3 combines with J gene TRBJ1-2; 9 nucleotides match TRBD1. CDR1 is MNHEY, CDR2 SVGEGT, per germline. Germline trimming cut 4 bases from V and 7 bases from J; bases unmatched to any gene: 7. This CDR3 has 14 amino acids. CDR3 residues: CASSLRTGETGYTF. The CDR3, as DNA: TGTGCCAGCAGTTTGCGGACAGGGGAGACTGGCTACACCTTC.

This clonotype was detected ten times or more. V usage is TRBV25-1 and J usage is TRBJ2-3, with D unclear. CDR3 length: 14 residues. CDR1 MGHDK and CDR2 SYGVNS come from the germline V gene. Trimming pared 2 bases from V and 1 base from J, leaving 7 bases between. CDR3 in DNA: TGTGCCAGCAGTGAAGGGCTGGGCACAGATACGCAGTATTTT. It translates to CASSEGLGTDTQYF.

This clonotype was recorded at least ten times. This chain links TRBV7-2 with TRBJ2-7, with D perhaps TRBD2 (6 bases). This CDR3 has 15 amino acids. Germline values: CDR1 SGHTA, CDR2 FQGNSA. Between the trimmed V and J ends, which lost 0 bases and 3 bases, there was a span of 12 bases. The CDR3 protein is CASSLAGSGSYEQYV. CDR3 nucleotide sequence: TGTGCCAGCAGCTTAGCTGGTAGCGGAAGCTACGAGCAGTACGTC.

The V gene is TRBV7-2, the J gene TRBJ1-6, with D perhaps TRBD1 (5 bases). The CDR3 is 15 amino acids. Trimming stripped 4 bases from V and 7 bases from J, with 14 bases between. CDR1 and CDR2 from the germline V gene are SGHTA and FQGNSA. CDR3 nucleotides: TGTGCCAGCAGCTATCGTCTCAGGACAAATTCACCCCTCCACTTT. Translation gives CASSYRLRTNSPLHF. Complete variable domain (other parts from reference TRBV7-2 and TRBJ1-6): GAGVSQSPSNKVTEKGKDVELRCDPISGHTALYWYRQSLGQGLEFLIYFQGNSAPDKSGLPSDRFSAERTGGSVSTLTIQRTQQEDSAVYLCASSYRLRTNSPLHFGNGTRLTVT.

At least ten counts were recorded for this clonotype. CDR3 sequence (DNA): TGTGCCAGCAGTTTTCGAGCGGGGTACGAGCAGTACTTC. It translates to CASSFRAGYEQYF. The rearrangement uses TRBV6-5 and TRBJ2-7; TRBD2 matches at 7 bases. The CDR3 totals 13 residues. CDR1 MNHEY and CDR2 SVGAGI come from the germline V gene. The ends lost 4 bases at V and 4 bases at J; junction bases unmatched: 4.

The table lists this clonotype with many counts. The chain recombines TRBV7-8 with TRBJ2-5; tentative D call: TRBD2 (5 bases). V gave up 7 bases and J gave up 0 bases, with 9 bases separating them. The CDR3 is 13 amino acids. Germline V lookup: CDR1 SGHVS, CDR2 FQNEAQ. CDR3 DNA: TGTGCCAGCAACCCCGGGGACCAAGAGACCCAGTACTTC. Its translation: CASNPGDQETQYF.

This clonotype was seen only a few times. The chain carries TRBV20-1 and TRBJ1-3, with 9 bases matching TRBD1. J gave up 3 bases and V 0 bases, and 3 bases lay outside the gene matches. This CDR3 spans 15 amino acids. The germline V gene has CDR1 DFQATT and CDR2 SNEGSKA (reference sequence). The CDR3 loop is CSARDGTGSGNTIYF. For the CDR3, the DNA is TGCAGTGCTAGAGACGGGACAGGGAGTGGAAACACCATATATTTT.

This clonotype appeared a few times. The chain is built from TRBV5-4 and TRBJ1-2; D is uncertain. Trimming stripped 4 bases from V and 4 bases from J, with 14 bases between. CDR3 size: 14 residues. Germline V gives CDR1 SGHNT, CDR2 YYREEE (reference sequence). DNA of the CDR3: TGTGCCAGCAGCATGGGGTCTGGAATCTATGGCTACACCTTC. It codes for CASSMGSGIYGYTF.

This clonotype was picked up many times. The V and J genes are TRBV18 and TRBJ2-1, with TRBD2 identical over 10 bases. From germline, CDR1 is KGHSH and CDR2 LQKENI. With 3 bases clipped from V and 5 bases from J, the junction kept 4 bases outside the gene matches. The CDR3 spans 15 residues. CDR3: CASSPLAGANNEQFF. As DNA, the CDR3 is TGTGCCAGCTCACCGCTAGCGGGGGCCAACAATGAGCAGTTCTTC.

Ten or more counts support this clonotype. The chain combines TRBV7-2 with TRBJ2-7, with 8 bases matching TRBD2. Germline loops: CDR1 SGHTA, CDR2 FQGNSA. V lost 1 base, J lost 3 bases, and 5 bases stayed unmatched. The CDR3 consists of 15 residues. This CDR3 reads CASSLGLGGGYEQYF. CDR3 nucleotides: TGTGCCAGCAGCTTAGGCCTCGGGGGGGGCTACGAGCAGTACTTC.

V gene TRBV25-1 combines with J gene TRBJ1-6; 10 nucleotides align to TRBD1. Germline-derived CDR1 and CDR2 are MGHDK and SYGVNS. With 7 bases clipped from V and 8 bases from J, the junction kept 8 bases outside the gene matches. The CDR3 is 15 amino acids. CDR3 sequence: CASTPRDRGDSPLHF. Here the CDR3 DNA reads TGTGCCAGCACGCCCCGGGACAGGGGTGATTCACCCCTCCACTTT.

The chain is built from TRBV6-1 and TRBJ1-2; D is uncertain. CDR3 length: 16 amino acids. Trimming removed 1 base from V and 2 bases from J, with 14 bases in between. Germline assignment: CDR1 MNHNS and CDR2 SASEGT. The CDR3 coding sequence is TGTGCCAGCAGTGAAGTTAGAACCCTAACAAACTATGGCTACACCTTC. Its protein product is CASSEVRTLTNYGYTF.

CDR3 coding DNA: TGCAGTGCCCCCGGCCGTAGCGGGGGCTCAAGCTCCTACGAGCAGTACTTC. Protein: CSAPGRSGGSSSYEQYF. The chain couples TRBV20-1 to TRBJ2-7; 9 nucleotides line up with TRBD2. From germline, CDR1 is DFQATT and CDR2 SNEGSKA (reference sequence). The CDR3 covers 17 residues. J gave up 0 bases and V 6 bases, and 15 bases lay outside the gene matches.

This clonotype was seen only a few times. V is TRBV7-8 and J is TRBJ2-4; the match to TRBD2 covers 8 bases. V trimming: 5 bases; J trimming: 8 bases; junction bases outside the gene matches: 11. The CDR3 runs to 15 residues. Germline assignment: CDR1 SGHVS and CDR2 FQNEAQ. The CDR3 DNA is TGTGCCAGCAGCCCTTTAGCGGGACGGAGGGACATTCAGTACTTC. Its translation is CASSPLAGRRDIQYF.

In this sample, this clonotype turned up many times. The chain uses TRBV7-2 and TRBJ1-1, with D tentatively TRBD1 (6 bases). Trimming cost V 8 bases and J 0 bases, with 16 bases left between them. There are 15 residues in the CDR3. Germline V CDR1 and CDR2: SGHTA, FQGNSA. This chain's CDR3 is CASRETGRLNTEAFF. In nucleotides, the CDR3 is TGTGCCAGCCGGGAAACAGGGCGCCTGAACACTGAAGCTTTCTTT.

The chain joins TRBV5-1 to TRBJ1-4; maybe TRBD1 (6 bases). CDR3 length: 16 residues. V was trimmed by 4 bases and J by 0 bases, leaving 13 bases between them. Germline CDR1 and CDR2: SGHRS and YFSETQ. The chain's CDR3 is CASSPDRIATNEKLFF. The CDR3 DNA sequence: TGCGCCAGCAGCCCTGACAGGATCGCAACTAATGAAAAACTGTTTTTT.

The chain employs TRBV6-4 and TRBJ2-3; TRBD2 matches at 8 bases. V shed 0 bases and J 1 base; nucleotides not matched to a gene: 6. This CDR3 region has 17 residues. The germline V gene encodes CDR1 MRHNA and CDR2 SNTAGT. CDR3 residues: CASSDSSGVSGTDTQYF. CDR3 DNA sequence: TGTGCCAGCAGTGACTCTAGCGGGGTTTCTGGCACAGATACGCAGTATTTT.

This clonotype occurred many times. V and J are TRBV24-1 and TRBJ2-1; 7 bases are a match to TRBD2. The CDR3 is made up of 14 amino acids. Germline values: CDR1 KGHDR, CDR2 SFDVKD. V lost 5 bases to trimming and J lost 1 base; unmatched junction nucleotides: 1. The CDR3 sequence is CATSGGGSYNEQFF. The DNA of the CDR3 is TGTGCCACCAGTGGGGGGGGTTCCTACAATGAGCAGTTCTTC.

This clonotype was observed a few times. CDR3 in amino acids: CASISTETNTEAFF. In nucleotides, the CDR3 is TGTGCCAGTATTAGCACCGAGACGAACACTGAAGCTTTCTTT. The chain has TRBV19 and TRBJ1-1; D is ambiguous. The CDR3 loop spans 14 amino acids. From germline, CDR1 is LNHDA and CDR2 SQIVND (reference sequence). The germline V and J ends were trimmed by 7 bases and 1 base, with 13 bases remaining between them.

This clonotype has more than one count but fewer than ten. The chain employs TRBV20-1 and TRBJ2-7; a possible D gene is TRBD2 (5 bases). V lost 3 bases to trimming and J lost 3 bases, with 9 bases between them. Germline assignment: CDR1 DFQATT and CDR2 SNEGSKA (reference sequence). The CDR3 extends over 12 amino acids. DNA of the CDR3: TGCAGTGCTAGTACGGGAAACTACGAGCAGTACGTC. This sequence encodes CSASTGNYEQYV.

This clonotype was picked up many times. V and J are TRBV11-2 and TRBJ2-4; the match to TRBD2 covers 8 bases. Germline trimming cut 6 bases from V and 7 bases from J; bases unmatched to any gene: 8. CDR3 length equals 14 residues. Germline V lookup: CDR1 SGHAT, CDR2 FQNNGV. The CDR3 here is CASRGIAGRNIQYF. The CDR3 DNA is TGTGCCAGCAGGGGGATAGCGGGGAGGAACATTCAGTACTTC.

The rearrangement uses TRBV5-1 and TRBJ1-1; 8 bases match TRBD1. The junction had 10 bases not matched to a gene; V was cut back by 1 base and J by 5 bases. Looked up from germline, CDR1 is SGHRS and CDR2 is YFSETQ. The CDR3 covers 16 residues. CDR3 bases: TGCGCCAGCAGCTTGAAGTTCTCCAGGGGGCGAACTGAAGCTTTCTTT. This gives the protein CASSLKFSRGRTEAFF.

This rearrangement joins TRBV5-1 to TRBJ2-5, with 10 positions matching TRBD2. CDR1 and CDR2 from the germline V gene are SGHRS and YFSETQ. CDR3 length equals 14 residues. The ends lost 4 bases at V and 4 bases at J; junction bases unmatched: 4. CDR3 protein: CASSRTSGGETQYF. The CDR3 coding sequence is TGCGCCAGCAGCCGGACTAGCGGAGGAGAGACCCAGTACTTC.

This clonotype was detected only a few times. This rearrangement joins TRBV18 to TRBJ2-7, with 7 bases matching TRBD1. This CDR3 spans 15 amino acids. J gave up 3 bases and V 3 bases, and 8 bases lay outside the gene matches. The germline V gene has CDR1 KGHSH and CDR2 LQKENI. CDR3 in amino acids: CASSPGGQSLYEQYV. The CDR3 DNA reads as TGTGCCAGCTCACCTGGGGGACAGTCCCTCTACGAGCAGTACGTC.

The table lists this clonotype with many counts. The CDR3 region is CSVRRTYVTQYF. CDR3 DNA: TGCAGCGTTCGCCGGACGTATGTTACGCAGTATTTT. J is TRBJ2-3 and V is TRBV29-1; D call uncertain. The CDR3 sequence is 12 residues long. Germline lookup yields CDR1 SQVTM and CDR2 ANQGSEA. V lost 5 bases to trimming and J lost 8 bases, with 14 bases between them.

This clonotype was counted a few times. This chain links TRBV7-6 with TRBJ1-5; D not certain. Germline V gene data show CDR1 as SGHVS and CDR2 as FNYEAQ. Trimming shortened V by 1 base and J by 6 bases, and 13 bases separated the two germline ends. CDR3 length equals 15 residues. The CDR3 sequence is CASSLGVLGSQPQHF. The CDR3 DNA is TGTGCCAGCAGCTTAGGCGTATTGGGGAGTCAGCCCCAGCATTTT.

In DNA, the CDR3 is TGTGCCAGCACACCCGTGCCGAACACCGGGGAGCTGTTTTTT. Its protein is CASTPVPNTGELFF. This sequence joins TRBV25-1 and TRBJ2-2; D is unresolved. Germline lookup yields CDR1 MGHDK and CDR2 SYGVNS. The CDR3 contains 14 residues. The V gene lost 7 bases and the J gene lost 0 bases, with 9 bases spanning the gap.